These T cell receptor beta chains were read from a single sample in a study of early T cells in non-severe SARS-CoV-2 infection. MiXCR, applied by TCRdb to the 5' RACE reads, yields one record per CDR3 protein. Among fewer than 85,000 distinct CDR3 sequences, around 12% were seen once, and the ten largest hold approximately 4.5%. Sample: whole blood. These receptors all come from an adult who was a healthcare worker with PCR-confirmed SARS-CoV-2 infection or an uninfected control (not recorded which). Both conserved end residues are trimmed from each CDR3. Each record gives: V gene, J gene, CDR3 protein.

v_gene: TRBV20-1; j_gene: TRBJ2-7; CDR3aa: SATGRGALSYEQY
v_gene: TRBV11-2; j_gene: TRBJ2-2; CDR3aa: ASSPTNTGELF
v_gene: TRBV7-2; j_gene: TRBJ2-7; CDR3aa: ASSLVTSGSYEQY
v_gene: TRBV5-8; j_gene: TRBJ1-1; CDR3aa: ATLRDVRGTEAF
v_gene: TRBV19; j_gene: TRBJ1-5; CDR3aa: ASSTEPVHYSNQPQH
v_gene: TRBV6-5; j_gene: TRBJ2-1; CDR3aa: ASGSRGAYNEQF
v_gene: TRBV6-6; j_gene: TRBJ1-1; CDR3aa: ASWPEAF
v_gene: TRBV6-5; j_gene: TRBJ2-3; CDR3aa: ASSKDGVSGSTDTQY
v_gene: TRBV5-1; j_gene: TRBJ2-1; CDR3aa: ASSLALQGGDEQF
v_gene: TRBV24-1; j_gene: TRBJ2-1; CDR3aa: ATSDAGTRYNEQF
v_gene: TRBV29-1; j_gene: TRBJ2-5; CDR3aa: SVSGQSQETQY
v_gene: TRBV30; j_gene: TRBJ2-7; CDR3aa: AWSPGGGYEQY
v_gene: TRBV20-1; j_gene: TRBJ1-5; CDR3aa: SAHSDYSNQPQH
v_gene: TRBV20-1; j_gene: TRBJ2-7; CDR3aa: SARDGDRPVYEQY
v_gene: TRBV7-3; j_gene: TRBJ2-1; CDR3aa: ASSSQGYEQF
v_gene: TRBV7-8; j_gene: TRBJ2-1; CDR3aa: ASSPELRGQGRSYEQF
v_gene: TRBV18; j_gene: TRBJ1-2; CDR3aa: ASSPPGLYGYT
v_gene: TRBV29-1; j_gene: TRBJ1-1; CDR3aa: SVEPGNTEAF
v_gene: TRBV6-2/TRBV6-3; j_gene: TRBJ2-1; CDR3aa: ASIGGAMHEQF
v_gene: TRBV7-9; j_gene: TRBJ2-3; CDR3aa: ASSSSEGPGTDTQY
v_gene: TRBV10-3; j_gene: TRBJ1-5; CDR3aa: AISPSGGNSNQPQH
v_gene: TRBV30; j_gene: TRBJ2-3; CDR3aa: AWSARQGRTQY
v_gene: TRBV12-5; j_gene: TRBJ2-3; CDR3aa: ASGVGQGLTDTQY
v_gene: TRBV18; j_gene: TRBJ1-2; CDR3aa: ASSQGYGYT
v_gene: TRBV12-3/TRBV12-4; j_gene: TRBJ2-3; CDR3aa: ASSLGGAEDTQY
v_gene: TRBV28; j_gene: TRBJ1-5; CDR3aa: ASSLWPGAYHSNQPQH
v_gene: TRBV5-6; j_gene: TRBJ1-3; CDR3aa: ASSLEGPGNTIY
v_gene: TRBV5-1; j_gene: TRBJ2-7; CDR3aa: ASSLGDKDNEQY
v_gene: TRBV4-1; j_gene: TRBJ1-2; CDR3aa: ASSQPGQGKSNYGYT
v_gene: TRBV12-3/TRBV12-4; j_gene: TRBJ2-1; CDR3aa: ASRPRQGLGYNEQF
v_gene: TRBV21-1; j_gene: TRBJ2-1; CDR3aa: ASSKAAGGLNNEQF
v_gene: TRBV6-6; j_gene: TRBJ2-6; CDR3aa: ASSLLWGSGANVLT
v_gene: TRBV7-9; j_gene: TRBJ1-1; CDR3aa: ASSPIQGYTEAF
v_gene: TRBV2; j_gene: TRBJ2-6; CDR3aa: ASRDTGTGYSGANVLT
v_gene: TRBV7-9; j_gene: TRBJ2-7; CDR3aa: ASSFGDLSYEQY
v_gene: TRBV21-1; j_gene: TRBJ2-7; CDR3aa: ASSKSSTYEQY
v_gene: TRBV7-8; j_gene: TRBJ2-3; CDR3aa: ASSLWHTTDTQY
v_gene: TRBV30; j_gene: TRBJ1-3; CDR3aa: AWSGQGGRNTIY
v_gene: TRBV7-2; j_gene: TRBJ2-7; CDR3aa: ASSPRSGGPVY
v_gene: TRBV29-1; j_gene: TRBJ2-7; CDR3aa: SVEGSTGSLTYEQY
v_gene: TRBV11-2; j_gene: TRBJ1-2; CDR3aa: TRRGQNYGYT
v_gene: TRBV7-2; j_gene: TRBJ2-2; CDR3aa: ASSGGPYAGELF
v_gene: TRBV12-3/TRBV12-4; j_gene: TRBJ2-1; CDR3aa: ASSYLGEQF
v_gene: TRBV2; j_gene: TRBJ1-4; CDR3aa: ASGRDRRNEKLF
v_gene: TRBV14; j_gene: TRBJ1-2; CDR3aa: ASSQERWNFPGYT